Listed below are T cell receptor beta chains from one sample, sequenced in a study of cytomegalovirus exposure and HLA in healthy donors. Measured with immunoSEQ multiplex PCR; TCRdb has only the in-frame clones, and not every one. The sample contains 150,000 to 200,000 clones, about 89% of which appear only once. The sample was PBMCs. These receptors came from a man younger than 35 in good health and CMV-seropositive. The CDR3 runs from the conserved cysteine through the conserved F or W. Fields, in order: D gene, clone size, J gene, V gene, CDR3 length, CDR3 DNA, CDR3 protein. A D gene is named only where the DNA matches it firmly. Some rows have no size entry. The others give once, few or many, or a class for an expanded clone.

NA | NA | TRBJ2-7 | TRBV4-2 | 14 | TGTGCCAGCAGCCAAGGGGGGCAGTCCTACGAGCAGTACTTC | CASSQGGQSYEQYF
NA | once | TRBJ1-6 | TRBV9 | 15 | TGTGCCAGCAGCGTAGGGTGGGGGGACAATTCACCCCTCCACTTT | CASSVGWGDNSPLHF
NA | NA | TRBJ2-7 | TRBV18 | 14 | TGTGCCAGCTCACTGGACGCTAGCGCCTACGAGCAGTACTTC | CASSLDASAYEQYF
NA | few | TRBJ1-1 | TRBV18 | 12 | TGTGCCAGCTCCAGGGGCCACACTGAAGCTTTCTTT | CASSRGHTEAFF
NA | NA | TRBJ2-1 | TRBV10-3 | 14 | TGTGCCATCAGCTCACTAGCAGACTACAATGAGCAGTTCTTC | CAISSLADYNEQFF
NA | once | TRBJ1-1 | TRBV2 | 10 | TGTGCCAGCAGACGGGCTGAAGCTTTCTTT | CASRRAEAFF
NA | once | TRBJ1-1 | TRBV15 | 11 | TGTGCCACCAGCAGCCTAGATGAAGCTTTCTTT | CATSSLDEAFF
TRBD2 | NA | TRBJ2-3 | TRBV27 | 15 | TGTGCCAGCAGTGAGAGGACTAGCGGGACAGATACGCAGTATTTT | CASSERTSGTDTQYF
NA | NA | TRBJ2-7 | TRBV13 | 15 | TGTGCCAGCAGCTCATGGTTGGCGGGATCCTACGAGCAGTACTTC | CASSSWLAGSYEQYF
TRBD2 | NA | TRBJ2-2 | TRBV5-1 | 17 | TGCGCCAGCAGCTTGACTAGCGGGCTAACGAACACCGGGGAGCTGTTTTTT | CASSLTSGLTNTGELFF
NA | NA | TRBJ1-1 | TRBV15 | 13 | TGTGCCACCAGCTCGGGAGGGAGACCTGAAGCTTTCTTT | CATSSGGRPEAFF
NA | NA | TRBJ1-3 | TRBV4-3 | 15 | TGCGCCAGCAGCCAAGATTTTGCCAGGGGAAACACCATATATTTT | CASSQDFARGNTIYF
NA | few | TRBJ1-6 | TRBV11-2 | 15 | TGTGCCAGCAGCTTATGGGCAGGGTTAAGTTCACCCCTCCACTTT | CASSLWAGLSSPLHF
TRBD1 | NA | TRBJ2-1 | TRBV28 | 15 | TGTGCCAGCAGTCCGCCGACAGGGGTCTACAATGAGCAGTTCTTC | CASSPPTGVYNEQFF
NA | NA | TRBJ1-3 | TRBV10-3 | 15 | TGTGCCATCAGTGAGTCGGACATGAGTGGAAACACCATATATTTT | CAISESDMSGNTIYF
TRBD1 | NA | TRBJ1-4 | TRBV9 | 15 | TGTGCCAGCAGCGCACATTCCACAGGGGATGAAAAACTGTTTTTT | CASSAHSTGDEKLFF
NA | NA | TRBJ1-4 | TRBV19 | 14 | TGTGCCAGTAGTCGGGGACTGACTAATGAAAAACTGTTTTTT | CASSRGLTNEKLFF
NA | NA | TRBJ2-7 | TRBV2 | 14 | TGTGCCAGCGTCAAGGACGTTGGCGGGTCTGGGCAGTACTTC | CASVKDVGGSGQYF
TRBD2 | NA | TRBJ2-7 | TRBV6-1 | 14 | TGTGCCACCGCCCCGGGACTAAACTCCTACGAGCAGTACTTC | CATAPGLNSYEQYF
TRBD1 | NA | TRBJ1-2 | TRBV5-4 | 14 | TGTGCCAGCAGCTTGGGACAGGGAAACTATGGCTACACCTTC | CASSLGQGNYGYTF
NA | few | TRBJ2-5 | TRBV19 | 12 | TGTGCCAGTAGTTCGGAGGGCCAGACCCAGTACTTC | CASSSEGQTQYF
NA | NA | TRBJ2-7 | TRBV19 | 13 | TGTGCCAGTAGTCCCCCAAGGAGGTACGAGCAGTACTTC | CASSPPRRYEQYF
NA | NA | TRBJ1-1 | TRBV27 | 12 | TGTGCCAGCAGTTTTATAACAGGCCGAGCTTTCTTT | CASSFITGRAFF
NA | NA | TRBJ2-7 | TRBV10-3 | 14 | TGTGCCATCAGTGAGTCGGTAGCAGGGAACGAGCAGTACTTC | CAISESVAGNEQYF
NA | NA | TRBJ2-7 | TRBV6-1 | 14 | TGTGCCGCAAGTAGGGAGCGGAGTTCCTACGAGCAGTACTTC | CAASRERSSYEQYF